The entry below describes one T cell receptor (beta chain). Antigen unknown. This record comes from a study of T cell responses to AZD1222 COVID-19 vaccine. Findings and limits, study-wide: At study baseline, merely six AZD1222 recipients were seropositive. Spike-specific TCR repertoires showed rising breadth and depth after two AZD1222 doses.

The CDR3 sequence is 18 residues long. Germline V gives CDR1 SQVTM, CDR2 ANQGSEA. V lost 3 bases and J lost 2; bases outside the gene matches: 15. TCRdb's copy holds only in-frame clones and misses some; the assay was immunoSEQ multiplex PCR. This table has roughly 180,000 clones, roughly nine tenths appearing once. The clonotype was recovered from an adult in good health. The chain carries TRBV29-1 and TRBJ2-3; 9 bases are a match to TRBD1. This specimen was peripheral blood, taken on day 0 of AZD1222 vaccination. CDR3 amino acids: CSVEDRGHATQFTDTQYF. The CDR3 DNA sequence: TGCAGCGTTGAGGACAGGGGCCATGCTACACAGTTCACAGATACGCAGTATTTT.